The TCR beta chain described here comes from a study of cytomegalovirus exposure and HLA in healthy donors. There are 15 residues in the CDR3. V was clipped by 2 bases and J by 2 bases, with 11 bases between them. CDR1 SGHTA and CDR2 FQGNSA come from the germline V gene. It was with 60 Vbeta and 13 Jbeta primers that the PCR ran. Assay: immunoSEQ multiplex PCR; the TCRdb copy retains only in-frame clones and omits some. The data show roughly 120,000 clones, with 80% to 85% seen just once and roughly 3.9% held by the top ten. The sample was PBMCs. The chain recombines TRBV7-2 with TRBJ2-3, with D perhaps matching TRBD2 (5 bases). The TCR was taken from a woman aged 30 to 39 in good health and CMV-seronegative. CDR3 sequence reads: CASSLSVGITDTQYF. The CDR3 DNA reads TGTGCCAGCAGCTTAAGTGTCGGGATCACAGATACGCAGTATTTT.